This TCR beta chain was sequenced for a study of PD-1 blockade in classical Hodgkin lymphoma. This CDR3 is built from 15 residues. Germline-derived CDR1 and CDR2 are SGHKS and YYEKEE (reference sequence). Trimming cost V 2 bases and J 1 base, with 10 bases left between them. Repertoires were generated with immunoSEQ multiplex PCR, while TCRdb's copy carries only in-frame clones and drops some. The table has 17,000 or so clones, 82% seen once. A note on this clone: What it binds is not known.

Study-level findings and limits: Anyone who began nivolumab under 1 year after ASCT was excluded.

Patients all relapsed after autologous stem cell transplantation, and there was variation in brentuximab vedotin exposure. This sequence originates from a human donor with classical Hodgkin lymphoma. The specimen was peripheral blood mononuclear cells (PBMCs), collected before the second cycle of nivolumab. The rearrangement joins TRBV5-5 to TRBJ1-5; D remains unclear. CDR3 in amino acids: CASSFIGESNQPQHF. The CDR3 coding sequence is TGTGCCAGCAGCTTTATCGGGGAGAGCAATCAGCCCCAGCATTTT.